A single sample gave rise to the 5 T cell receptor beta chains below, sequenced in a study of PD-1 blockade in classical Hodgkin lymphoma. The assay was immunoSEQ multiplex PCR, and TCRdb's table has in-frame clones only and misses some. The sample holds just over 20,000 clones; 70% to 80% are singletons and the top ten take roughly a fifth. Stated time point: cycle 4 day 1 (C4D1), after 6 weeks of nivolumab. Autologous stem cell transplantation was followed by relapse in every patient, and brentuximab vedotin exposure varied. This specimen was peripheral blood mononuclear cells (PBMCs), taken before the fourth cycle of nivolumab. These receptors all come from a human donor with classical Hodgkin lymphoma.

V is TRBV18 and J is TRBJ1-3; no clear D. This CDR3 has 14 residues. Germline V gene lookup returns CDR1 KGHSH and CDR2 LQKENI. The germline V and J ends were trimmed by 1 base and 4 bases, with 8 bases remaining between them. Here the CDR3 DNA reads TGTGCCAGCTCACCACAGCCTGGCGGAAACACCATATATTTT. Its protein is CASSPQPGGNTIYF.

J is TRBJ2-5 and V is TRBV5-5, with a weak D call TRBD2 (6 bases). The ends were cut back, 1 base at V and 0 bases at J, with 16 bases in the middle. CDR3 length: 17 residues. Germline V gives CDR1 SGHKS, CDR2 YYEKEE (reference sequence). The CDR3 protein is CASSLLFSGGYQETQYF. CDR3 nucleotide sequence: TGTGCCAGCAGCTTGCTCTTTAGCGGAGGGTACCAAGAGACCCAGTACTTC.

The J gene is TRBJ2-2, the V gene TRBV4-1; D uncertain. The CDR3 sequence is 14 residues long. V was trimmed by 1 base and J by 3 bases, leaving 6 bases between them. The germline V gene has CDR1 MGHRA and CDR2 YSYEKL. The DNA for the CDR3 is TGCGCCAGCAGCCAAGCCCCTGACACCGGGGAGCTGTTTTTT. The encoded protein is CASSQAPDTGELFF.

This chain connects TRBV19 to TRBJ2-6; D is perhaps TRBD1 (6 bases). Germline CDR1 and CDR2: LNHDA and SQIVND (reference sequence). The CDR3 totals 14 residues. Trimming took 7 bases from V and 2 from J, leaving 9 bases between them. The CDR3 here is CASTRTAGANVLTF. CDR3 nucleotide sequence: TGTGCCAGTACTCGGACAGCTGGGGCCAACGTCCTGACTTTC.

The rearrangement joins TRBV10-3 to TRBJ2-2; D unresolved. Germline values: CDR1 ENHRY, CDR2 SYGVKD. This CDR3 is 14 amino acids long. V dropped 0 bases and J dropped 7 bases, with 9 bases sitting between them. The CDR3 is CAISESSVDGELFF. CDR3 DNA sequence: TGTGCCATCAGTGAGTCTTCAGTTGACGGGGAGCTGTTTTTT.